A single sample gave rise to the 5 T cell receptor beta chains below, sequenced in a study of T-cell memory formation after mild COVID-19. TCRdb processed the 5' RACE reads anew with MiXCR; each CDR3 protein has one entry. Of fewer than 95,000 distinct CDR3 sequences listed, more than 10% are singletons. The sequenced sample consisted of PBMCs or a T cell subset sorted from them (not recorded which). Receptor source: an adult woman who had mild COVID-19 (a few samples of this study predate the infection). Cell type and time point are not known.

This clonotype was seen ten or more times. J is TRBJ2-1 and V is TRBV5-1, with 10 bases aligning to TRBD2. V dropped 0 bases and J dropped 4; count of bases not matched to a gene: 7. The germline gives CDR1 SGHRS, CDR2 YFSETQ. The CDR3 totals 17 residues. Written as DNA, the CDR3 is TGCGCCAGCAGCTTGGCCCTAGCGGGGGAGGTTTACAATGAGCAGTTCTTC. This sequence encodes CASSLALAGEVYNEQFF.

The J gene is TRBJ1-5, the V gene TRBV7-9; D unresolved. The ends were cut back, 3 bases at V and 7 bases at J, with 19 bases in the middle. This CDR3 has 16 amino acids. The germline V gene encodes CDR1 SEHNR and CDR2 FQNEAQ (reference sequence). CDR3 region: CASSFAGQPLGQPQHF. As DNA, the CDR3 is TGTGCCAGCAGCTTTGCCGGGCAACCCCTTGGACAGCCCCAGCATTTT.

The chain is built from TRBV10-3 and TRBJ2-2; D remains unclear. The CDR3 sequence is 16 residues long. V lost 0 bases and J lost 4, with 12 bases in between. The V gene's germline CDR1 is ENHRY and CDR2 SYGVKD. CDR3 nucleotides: TGTGCCATCAGTGAGTCGGGTGGCGGTTTCACCGGGGAGCTGTTTTTT. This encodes CAISESGGGFTGELFF.

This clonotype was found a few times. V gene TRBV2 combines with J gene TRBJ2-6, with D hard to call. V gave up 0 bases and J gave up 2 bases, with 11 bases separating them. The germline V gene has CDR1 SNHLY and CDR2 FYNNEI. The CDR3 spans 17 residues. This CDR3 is CASSEALPGTGANVLTF. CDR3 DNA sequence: TGTGCCAGCAGTGAAGCGCTTCCGGGCACTGGGGCCAACGTCCTGACTTTC.

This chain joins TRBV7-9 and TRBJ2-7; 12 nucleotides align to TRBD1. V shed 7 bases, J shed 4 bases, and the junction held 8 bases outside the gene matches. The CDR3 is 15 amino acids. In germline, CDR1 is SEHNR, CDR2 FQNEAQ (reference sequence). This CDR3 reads CASTSGQGAKYEQYF. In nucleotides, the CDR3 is TGTGCCAGCACCTCGGGACAGGGGGCGAAGTACGAGCAGTACTTC. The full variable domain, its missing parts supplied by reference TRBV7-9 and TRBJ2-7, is DTGVSQNPRHKITKRGQNVTFRCDPISEHNRLYWYRQTLGQGPEFLTYFQNEAQLEKSRLLSDRFSAERPKGSFSTLEIQRTEQGDSAMYLCASTSGQGAKYEQYFGPGTRLTVT.